The 32 T cell receptor beta chains listed next were all sequenced from one sample in a study of T-cell reconstitution after alpha-beta-depleted transplantation in children. TCRbeta library construction was performed incorporating unique molecular identifiers. TCRdb re-called the PCR reads with MiXCR, one entry per CDR3 protein. This sample has more than 450,000 distinct CDR3 sequences, with 15% to 20% found just once. Sequences were derived from PBMCs from the stem cell graft donor, sampled from the stem cell graft. The receptors come from a human donor who donated a stem cell graft to a child with acute lymphoblastic leukemia.

J is TRBJ2-1 and V is TRBV6-2 or TRBV6-3; D not resolved. There are 13 residues in the CDR3. The germline V gene has CDR1 MNHEY and CDR2 SVGEGT. Trimming stripped 5 bases from V and 9 bases from J, with 14 bases between. This CDR3 is CASSLFFIAEQFF. CDR3 nucleotides: TGTGCCAGCAGTCTATTCTTCATTGCTGAGCAGTTCTTC.

Only a few counts were recorded for this clonotype. This chain uses TRBV20-1 with TRBJ2-1; maybe TRBD2 (6 bases). The V gene lost 6 bases and the J gene lost 0 bases, with 9 bases spanning the gap. The V gene's germline CDR1 is DFQATT and CDR2 SNEGSKA (reference sequence). The CDR3 length is 13 residues. The CDR3 region is CSAGSGSYNEQFF. CDR3 nucleotide sequence: TGCAGTGCGGGTAGCGGCTCCTACAATGAGCAGTTCTTC.

The chain combines TRBV7-6 with TRBJ1-1; D is perhaps TRBD1 (6 bases). The V and J ends lost 6 bases and 7 bases respectively, with 9 bases between them. This CDR3 is built from 11 residues. Per the germline V gene, CDR1 is SGHVS and CDR2 is FNYEAQ. CDR3 bases: TGTGCCAGCAGACAGGGATATGAAGCTTTCTTT. Amino acids: CASRQGYEAFF.

The gene calls are TRBV7-8 and TRBJ2-7; D unresolved. CDR3 length: 14 amino acids. The germline gives CDR1 SGHVS, CDR2 FQNEAQ. Trimming removed 5 bases at V and 4 bases at J, with 15 bases between. The CDR3 region has the DNA TGTGCCAGCAGCCCGCTTCTCTCTAATTACGAGCAGTACTTC. It specifies CASSPLLSNYEQYF.

The rearrangement joins TRBV3-1 to TRBJ1-1; D not certain. V was pared by 1 base and J by 6 bases, with 6 bases between. CDR3 length: 12 residues. Germline loops: CDR1 LGHDT, CDR2 YNNKEL (reference sequence). Here the CDR3 DNA reads TGTGCCAGCAGCCAAGCTATCTCTGAAGCTTTCTTT. Translated: CASSQAISEAFF.

A few counts support this clonotype. This chain uses TRBV5-1 with TRBJ2-7; 10 bases align to TRBD2. This CDR3 region has 16 residues. CDR1 and CDR2 (germline): SGHRS, YFSETQ. After removal of 1 base from V and 5 bases from J, the junction contained 9 bases not matched to a gene. CDR3 coding DNA: TGCGCCAGCAGCTTGACCCTAGCGGGAGTCTTCGACGAGCAGTACTTC. Translated: CASSLTLAGVFDEQYF. The entire variable domain, with the rest obtained from reference TRBV5-1 and TRBJ2-7, is as follows: KAGVTQTPRYLIKTRGQQVTLSCSPISGHRSVSWYQQTPGQGLQFLFEYFSETQRNKGNFPGRFSGRQFSNSRSEMNVSTLELGDSALYLCASSLTLAGVFDEQYFGPGTRLTVT.

This clonotype was counted between two and nine times. The gene calls are TRBV5-1 and TRBJ2-7; 8 bases map to TRBD2. CDR1 and CDR2 (germline): SGHRS, YFSETQ. The length of the CDR3 is 14 residues. Trimming took 3 bases from V and 6 from J; bases not matched to a gene: 8. The CDR3 here is CASSSRAGAFEQYF. The CDR3 nucleotides are TGCGCCAGCAGCTCACGAGCGGGAGCATTCGAGCAGTACTTC.

The chain is built from TRBV7-9 and TRBJ2-3, with 9 bases lining up with TRBD1. This CDR3 has 17 residues. V shed 7 bases, J shed 4 bases, and the junction held 15 bases outside the gene matches. From germline, CDR1 is SEHNR and CDR2 FQNEAQ (reference sequence). The CDR3 protein is CASTTTLGQGKSDTQYF. The CDR3 DNA reads as TGTGCCAGCACCACCACGCTGGGACAGGGAAAATCAGATACGCAGTATTTT.

This clonotype turned up a few times. The CDR3 DNA sequence: TGCGCCAGCAGCTTGGAGGGGGGGCGGGATGCTTTCTTT. Its protein product is CASSLEGGRDAFF. The chain carries TRBV5-1 and TRBJ1-1; the D gene is possibly TRBD1 (6 bases). Trimming took off 0 bases at V and 11 bases at J, with 14 bases between the two ends. This CDR3 comprises 13 residues. Per germline, CDR1 SGHRS and CDR2 YFSETQ.

The chain recombines TRBV6-1 with TRBJ2-7; tentatively, D is TRBD1 (6 bases). V was clipped by 5 bases and J by 2 bases, with 16 bases between them. The germline V gene encodes CDR1 MNHNS and CDR2 SASEGT. The length of the CDR3 is 15 residues. CDR3 sequence (DNA): TGTGCCAGCAGTCCGAGGGGCCAGGGGACCTACGAGCAGTACTTC. This encodes CASSPRGQGTYEQYF.

This clonotype appeared once. The chain is built from TRBV12-3 or TRBV12-4 and TRBJ2-3; D might be TRBD2 (5 bases). CDR3 size: 15 residues. V was clipped by 6 bases and J by 0 bases, with 13 bases between them. CDR3 sequence reads: CASRPERRSTDTQYF. CDR3 coding DNA: TGTGCCAGCAGACCTGAGCGGAGAAGCACAGATACGCAGTATTTT.

This clonotype was counted between two and nine times. J is TRBJ2-1 and V is TRBV25-1; D possibly corresponds to TRBD2 (5 bases). V lost 5 bases and J lost 0, with 14 bases in between. The CDR3 runs 16 residues. Germline CDR1 is MGHDK and CDR2 is SYGVNS. The CDR3 bases are TGTGCCAGCAGTCGGGGTCTCTCGAGCTCCTACAATGAGCAGTTCTTC. Its translation: CASSRGLSSSYNEQFF.

This clonotype turned up a few times. This chain uses TRBV20-1 with TRBJ1-1; D call uncertain. This CDR3 spans 12 amino acids. Germline loops: CDR1 DFQATT, CDR2 SNEGSKA (reference sequence). CDR3 nucleotides: TGCTTACTAGAAACGGGTAACACTGAAGCTTTCTTT. It is translated as CLLETGNTEAFF.

This chain joins TRBV12-3 or TRBV12-4 and TRBJ1-3, with a possible D match to TRBD1 (6 bases). The CDR3 sequence is 14 residues long. V was shortened by 6 bases and J by 2 bases, with 11 bases between the two germline ends. The CDR3 DNA reads as TGTGCCAGCAGAGCAGGGGAGACTGGAAACACCATATATTTT. Its protein is CASRAGETGNTIYF.

The chain links TRBV2 to TRBJ2-3; 8 nucleotides align to TRBD2. The CDR3 is 16 residues long. From germline, CDR1 is SNHLY and CDR2 FYNNEI. V shed 11 bases, J shed 7 bases, and the junction held 20 bases outside the gene matches. CDR3 region: CASGRERGSPGNTQYF. The CDR3 DNA is TGTGCCTCCGGGAGGGAGAGAGGATCCCCGGGAAATACGCAGTATTTT.

This clonotype was detected a few times. The rearrangement uses TRBV28 and TRBJ2-1; 12 bases map to TRBD2. V trimming: 3 bases; J trimming: 6 bases; junction bases outside the gene matches: 24. Germline assignment: CDR1 MDHEN and CDR2 SYDVKM. There are 22 residues in the CDR3. The CDR3 region is CASSFPVSQGLAGGPKSNEQFF. For the CDR3, the DNA is TGTGCCAGCAGTTTCCCCGTTTCGCAAGGCCTAGCGGGAGGGCCGAAGTCCAATGAGCAGTTCTTC.

The sample holds a few counts of this clonotype. The genes are TRBV5-1 and TRBJ2-7; D is ambiguous. CDR3 length: 16 residues. CDR1 and CDR2 from the germline V gene are SGHRS and YFSETQ. V lost 1 base and J 6 bases, leaving 20 bases between the germline ends. The CDR3 coding sequence is TGCGCCAGCAGCTTGCTCCTTCTTTCGGGCGAAGCCGAGCAGTACTTC. Encoded protein: CASSLLLLSGEAEQYF.

This chain connects TRBV7-9 to TRBJ2-7; D is uncertain. Germline CDR1 SEHNR, CDR2 FQNEAQ (reference sequence). V was clipped by 5 bases and J by 0 bases, with 11 bases between them. This CDR3 is 14 amino acids long. CDR3 sequence (DNA): TGTGCCAGCAGCCCTTTAATGAGCTCCTACGAGCAGTACTTC. It yields the protein CASSPLMSSYEQYF.

V gene TRBV12-3 or TRBV12-4 combines with J gene TRBJ2-1; TRBD2 aligns across 13 bases. The CDR3 has 17 residues. Losses at the gene ends were 3 bases for V and 5 bases for J; bases not matched to a gene: 7. The CDR3 nucleotides read TGTGCCAGCAGTTTCGCAGGACTAGCGGGAGTTCACAATGAGCAGTTCTTC. It is translated as CASSFAGLAGVHNEQFF.

V is TRBV3-1 and J is TRBJ2-7; 12 positions agree with TRBD2. V trimming: 6 bases; J trimming: 1 base; junction bases outside the gene matches: 4. Germline V gene sequence: CDR1 LGHDT, CDR2 YNNKEL (reference sequence). The length of the CDR3 is 15 residues. The CDR3 nucleotides are TGTGCCAGCAGGCTCGGACTAGCGGGATCCTACGAGCAGTACTTC. It codes for CASRLGLAGSYEQYF.

The V and J genes are TRBV20-1 and TRBJ2-1, with D possibly being TRBD2 (5 bases). CDR3 length equals 13 residues. Per germline, CDR1 DFQATT and CDR2 SNEGSKA (reference sequence). V lost 6 bases, J lost 2 bases, and 11 bases lay in between. The CDR3 reads CSAGAETYNEQFF. The DNA of the CDR3 is TGCAGTGCCGGAGCGGAGACCTACAATGAGCAGTTCTTC.

The chain uses TRBV7-6 and TRBJ2-7; 7 bases agree with TRBD2. The trim removed 4 bases at V and 4 bases at J, leaving 7 bases unmatched. The CDR3 spans 14 residues. CDR1 is SGHVS, CDR2 FNYEAQ, per germline. In DNA form, the CDR3 reads TGTGCCAGCAGCTACGGGGGGACTCGATACGAGCAGTACTTC. It codes for CASSYGGTRYEQYF.

V gene TRBV24-1 combines with J gene TRBJ2-2; 16 nucleotides line up with TRBD2. Germline values: CDR1 KGHDR, CDR2 SFDVKD. This CDR3 is built from 19 residues. Trimming took 4 bases from V and 2 from J; bases not matched to a gene: 6. The CDR3 region is CATSDRGLAGGPNTGELFF. The DNA of the CDR3 is TGTGCCACCAGTGACCGGGGACTAGCGGGAGGGCCAAACACCGGGGAGCTGTTTTTT.

In this sample, this clonotype turned up a few times. The DNA for the CDR3 is TGTGCCAGCAGCTCGGCGGTTACTAACTATGGCTACACCTTC. Protein product: CASSSAVTNYGYTF. This sequence joins TRBV7-9 and TRBJ1-2; no reliable D call. The length of the CDR3 is 14 residues. CDR1 and CDR2 (germline): SEHNR, FQNEAQ (reference sequence). V shed 4 bases and J shed 0 bases, with 9 bases lying between them. The variable domain in full, with the rest retrieved from reference TRBV7-9 and TRBJ1-2, is DTGVSQNPRHKITKRGQNVTFRCDPISEHNRLYWYRQTLGQGPEFLTYFQNEAQLEKSRLLSDRFSAERPKGSFSTLEIQRTEQGDSAMYLCASSSAVTNYGYTFGSGTRLTVV.

This sequence joins TRBV4-2 and TRBJ2-2; 12 bases are shared with TRBD2. V shed 4 bases, J shed 0 bases, and the junction held 18 bases outside the gene matches. From germline, CDR1 is LGHNA and CDR2 YNFKEQ. This CDR3 comprises 22 residues. The CDR3 bases are TGTGCCAGCAGCCCAGAGGGGATACTAGCGGGAGGCTCGTCCGCGAACACCGGGGAGCTGTTTTTT. Protein: CASSPEGILAGGSSANTGELFF.

This clonotype has more than one count but fewer than ten. The V call is TRBV29-1, the J call TRBJ2-5; 11 nucleotides line up with TRBD2. Germline V lookup: CDR1 SQVTM, CDR2 ANQGSEA. J lost 4 bases, V lost 1 base, and 8 bases had no gene match. This CDR3 has 16 amino acids. The CDR3 region is CSVEGMTSGEGETQYF. Here the CDR3 DNA reads TGCAGCGTTGAAGGGATGACTAGCGGGGAGGGAGAGACCCAGTACTTC.

This clonotype has a single count. An end of the junction differs from the germline gene, which may be a read error. The chain employs TRBV6-2 or TRBV6-3 and TRBJ1-3; D not certain. Per the germline V gene, CDR1 is MNHEY and CDR2 is SVGEGT. The CDR3 has 16 residues. CDR3 loop: CASIFRLPKAGNTMYF. The DNA for the CDR3 is TGTGCCAGCATTTTCAGGCTCCCGAAGGCTGGAAACACCATGTATTTT.

The chain combines TRBV4-1 with TRBJ2-1; a possible D gene is TRBD2 (5 bases). V gave up 1 base and J gave up 12 bases, with 7 bases separating them. The CDR3 runs to 11 residues. The germline V gene encodes CDR1 MGHRA and CDR2 YSYEKL. CDR3 DNA sequence: TGCGCCAGCAGCCAAGCCGGGGTGCAGTTCTTC. Its translation is CASSQAGVQFF.

V gene TRBV6-1 combines with J gene TRBJ2-7, with D unresolved. The CDR3 has 16 amino acids. Germline V CDR1 and CDR2: MNHNS, SASEGT. The germline V and J ends were trimmed by 5 bases and 0 bases, with 17 bases remaining between them. CDR3 sequence: CASSRAVAVSSYEQYF. In nucleotides, the CDR3 is TGTGCCAGCAGTCGGGCTGTGGCGGTAAGCTCCTACGAGCAGTACTTC.

The rearrangement links TRBV5-1 to TRBJ2-1; TRBD1 matches 10 bases. Germline loops: CDR1 SGHRS, CDR2 YFSETQ. The junction had 9 bases not matched to a gene; V was cut back by 5 bases and J by 4 bases. The CDR3 is made up of 16 amino acids. CDR3 in DNA: TGCGCCAGCAGGGGGACCGGGACAGGGGCTTACAATGAGCAGTTCTTC. It specifies CASRGTGTGAYNEQFF.

This clonotype was observed a handful of times. CDR3 nucleotides: TGTGCCAGCAGTTTAACCCCTCCCGGCTACGAGCAGTACTTC. Protein sequence: CASSLTPPGYEQYF. The chain uses TRBV27 and TRBJ2-7; no firm D call. Per germline, CDR1 MNHEY and CDR2 SMNVEV (reference sequence). The ends were cut back, 2 bases at V and 3 bases at J, with 11 bases in the middle. The CDR3 consists of 14 residues.

CDR3 residues: CASSHGQVLNYGYTF. CDR3 nucleotides: TGTGCCAGCAGTCACGGACAGGTTCTTAACTATGGCTACACCTTC. The chain employs TRBV12-3 or TRBV12-4 and TRBJ1-2; 7 positions agree with TRBD1. This CDR3 region has 15 residues. V shed 5 bases and J 1 base; nucleotides not matched to a gene: 7.